This section outlines one T cell receptor (beta chain) sequence together with its context. As originally analysed: Nucleated cell counts were estimated from reference gene primer amplification. Profiled with immunoSEQ multiplex PCR; TCRdb holds only in-frame clones, not every one. That table supplies the V and J calls and clone size; D and trimming were determined from the DNA. Here the sample spans around 300,000 clones, 65% to 90% being singletons. The sample originates from a study of blood T cell repertoires in COVID-19. Turning to the study itself: The United States, Italy and Spain were the sources of the acute and convalescent COVID-19 samples.

The CDR3 covers 15 residues. V trimming: 1 base; J trimming: 3 bases; junction bases outside the gene matches: 4. Germline-derived CDR1 and CDR2 are LGHNA and YSLEER. The rearrangement uses TRBV4-3 and TRBJ2-7, with TRBD1 matching 9 bases. Sequenced: peripheral blood. This receptor was identified in a human donor in a cohort sampled during active COVID-19. CDR3 residues: CASSQGTGEGYEQYF. For the CDR3, the DNA is TGCGCCAGCAGCCAAGGGACAGGGGAGGGCTACGAGCAGTACTTC.